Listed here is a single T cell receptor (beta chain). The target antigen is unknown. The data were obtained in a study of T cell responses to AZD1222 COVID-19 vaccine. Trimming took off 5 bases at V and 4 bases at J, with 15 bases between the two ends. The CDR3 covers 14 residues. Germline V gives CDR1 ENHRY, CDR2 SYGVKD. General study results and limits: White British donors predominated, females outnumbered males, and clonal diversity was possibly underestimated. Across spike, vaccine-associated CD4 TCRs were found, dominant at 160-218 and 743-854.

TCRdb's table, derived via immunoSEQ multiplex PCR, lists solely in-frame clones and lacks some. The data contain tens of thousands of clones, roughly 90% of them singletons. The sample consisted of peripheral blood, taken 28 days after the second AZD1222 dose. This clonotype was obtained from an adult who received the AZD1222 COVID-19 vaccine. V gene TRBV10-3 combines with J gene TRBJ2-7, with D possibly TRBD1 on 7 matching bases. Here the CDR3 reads CAISWGDSEYEQYF. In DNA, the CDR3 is TGTGCCATCAGTTGGGGGGACAGTGAGTACGAGCAGTACTTC.